This TCR beta chain was found in a study of regulatory T cells in long-lasting Graves disease. To make TCR beta libraries, researchers used iRepertoire HTBI primers and Arm-PCR of CDR3 regions. TCRdb ran MiXCR on the multiplex PCR reads and lists one entry per CDR3 protein. The top ten clones hold 15% to 20% of a sample with fewer than 650,000 distinct CDR3 sequences, 15% to 20% of them seen once. V lost 7 bases and J lost 6; bases outside the gene matches: 10. This CDR3 spans 13 amino acids. Germline V gene data show CDR1 as SQVTM and CDR2 as ANQGSEA. The time point denotes: newly diagnosed GD, antithyroid drugs for less than 3 months. PBMCs provided the RNA from which the TCR library was made. This clonotype was found many times. These same data were also listed under a study on T cells in Graves' hyperthyroidism and ophthalmopathy. That study reports: Hyperthyroidism, newly diagnosed and lasting under 2 months, affected patients aged 18 to 65. Clinicians diagnosed patients from clinical symptoms, serum thyroxine and TRAb, thyroid ultrasound and orbital computed tomography. The TCR CDR3 first-round RT-PCR relied on the HTBI primer set. Most expanded thyroid clonotypes above 0.001 recurred in blood.

The receptor comes from a woman aged 30 to 39 with Graves disease. The chain recombines TRBV29-1 with TRBJ2-5; 8 bases fit TRBD1. The sample in question was peripheral blood mononuclear cells (PBMCs), obtained at new diagnosis, from a patient treated with antithyroid drugs. CDR3: CSAEGTGGQTQYF. CDR3 in DNA: TGCAGCGCGGAGGGAACAGGGGGACAGACCCAGTACTTC.